The TCR beta chain under discussion was sequenced for a study of OX40 agonist ivuxolimab in advanced cancers. Trimming at V came to 5 bases and at J to 8 bases, leaving 5 bases not matched to a gene. In germline, CDR1 is MNHEY, CDR2 SVGAGI. CDR3 length equals 12 residues. Data came from immunoSEQ multiplex PCR; TCRdb stores just in-frame clones and leaves some out. The sample consists of about 120,000 clones, more than 80% of them appearing once. The sequences come from CD4+ or CD8+ T cells sorted from blood, collected in a trial of the OX40 agonist ivuxolimab. The source is an adult with an advanced solid tumor such as melanoma, head and neck, liver or kidney cancer. The V call is TRBV6-5, the J call TRBJ1-2, with TRBD1 matching 7 bases. The CDR3 is CASSPGQRGYTF. The CDR3, as DNA: TGTGCCAGCAGTCCGGGACAGAGGGGCTACACCTTC.